This section outlines one T cell receptor beta chain sequence together with its context. Its antigen remains unidentified. The data were obtained in a study of response to subunit inactivated influenza vaccine. Findings and caveats of the study: Authors suggested seasonal influenza vaccinations each recruit few new T cells.

A single record per CDR3 protein comes from TCRdb applying MiXCR to the RT-PCR reads. The sample includes some 500,000 distinct CDR3 sequences, about 15% of them seen just once. The sequence was collected from a man between 50 and 75 years old who received an inactivated influenza vaccine. Sequences were derived from CD4+ T cells sorted from PBMCs, sampled around 2 years after vaccination.

CDR3 DNA sequence: TGTGCCAGCAGTCCCCCGGGACTAGCGGGATTATACGAGCAGTACTTC. It encodes CASSPPGLAGLYEQYF. V usage is TRBV6-2 or TRBV6-3 and J usage is TRBJ2-7, with 13 positions matching TRBD2. The germline gives CDR1 MNHEY, CDR2 SVGEGT. The trim removed 5 bases at V and 4 bases at J, leaving 8 bases unmatched. This CDR3 spans 16 amino acids.